This TCR beta chain originates from a study of shared clonotypes between healthy human individuals (dated by TCRdb to the early 2020s). Describing the broader study: A couple of women and a few men aged 18 to 49 years were included in the cohort. Per donor, three plates each were used for CD4 naive and CD4 memory, two for CD8 naive, and one for CD8 memory. Blood TCR repertoires of roughly five healthy adults were deeply sequenced to estimate repertoire size and the extent of clonotype sharing between individuals. To increase sequencing depth and limit assay-specific biases, different laboratories used diverse techniques to prepare libraries and sequence TCR repertoires. Between about 0.8 and 9 billion PBMCs per donor were obtained by leukapheresis.

Using the deep immunoSEQ assay, TCR CDR3 regions were amplified from genomic DNA by multiplex PCR. For each cell subset, the extracted genomic DNA was distributed evenly across all wells of several immunoSEQ 96-well plates, and each plate served as one replicate. For sorted subsets, roughly 190 ng of genomic DNA, equivalent to around 29,000 T cell genomes, went into each replicate PCR. Purified libraries were quantified with a Qubit 3.0 fluorometer, sized on a Bioanalyzer 2100, and re-quantified with the KAPA Library Quantification kit. A separate single-read 150-cycle Illumina NextSeq 550 flow cell was used to sequence each immunoSEQ 96-well plate. From the authors' description of their analysis: Because the immunoSEQ output included only junctional sequences and no quality scores, the filtering could not be the same as the filtering used for full-length reads. Sequences were annotated with PyIR, a Python wrapper for IgBLAST v1.9, using IMGT germline references to assign V/J genes and CDR3. Reads with weak V/J assignments (E-value above 1e-6), missing CDR3, stop codons, out-of-frame junctions, or ambiguous translated residues were removed. V3J clonotypes were defined by identical inferred V gene, J gene, and CDR3 amino acid sequence. To compute the percentage overlap between repertoires, the number of shared unique clonotypes was divided by the size of the smaller repertoire. Richness of each repertoire was evaluated using RTK rarefaction, the Chao1 estimator, and Recon v2.1 estimates of unobserved clonotypes. For all TCRbeta clonotypes obtained by the gDNA method from four donors, generation probabilities were computed with OLGA. TCRdb took this table from immuneACCESS and kept in-frame rearrangements with V and J called. Such tables lack part of the clones; where checked against another copy, unresolved V genes explain under half of the gap, and the rest is unexplained. From that table come the V and J calls and clone size; the DNA was used to work out D and trimming. The sample table lists roughly 100,000 clones, less than 80% of them with a count of one. The leading ten clones occupy around 26% of the sample.

What the study reported, not specific to this receptor: Sampling was restricted to blood, and TCR repertoires in tissues likely differ from the TCR repertoires found in blood. Compared with non-shared clonotypes, the clonotypes found in all four sorted-subset donors had higher generation probabilities. Incomplete sequencing was indicated by rarefaction of sorted-subset datasets, despite the large sequencing depth. Larger estimated clonotype richness was generally found for naive subsets than for memory subsets. Pairwise subsampling led to the expectation that sequencing depth would affect the degree of clonotype sharing among donors. Across a handful of donors, roughly 5% of naive CD4, around 3.5% of naive CD8, around 2.1% of memory CD4, and 0.3% to 0.45% of memory CD8 clonotypes were shared. Because the study included a small number of donors, the genetic and exposure-history diversity represented was limited.

The donors were healthy, HIV-negative adults who had no recently reported acute infections or vaccinations. Every donor was a Caucasian adult residing in Nashville, Tennessee, USA. CD8 memory samples consisted of magnetically selected CD45RO+ cells combined with CCR7-negative CD45RA+ effector memory (TemRA) cells. Blood was collected by leukapheresis, and PBMCs were isolated by Ficoll-Histopaque density gradient centrifugation and then cryopreserved in liquid nitrogen vapor phase. Analytical flow cytometry was used to check the purity and quantity of each magnetically sorted T cell population. Genomic DNA was isolated from each sorted fraction and quantified by UV absorbance on a Nanodrop 2000c. The CDR3 spans 17 residues, from the cysteine through the phenylalanine. The kept DNA is CDR3 alone, 51 bases in frame from the first base. The germline V gene (reference sequence) supplies CDR1 MNHEY and CDR2 SMNVEV. V is reduced by 5 bases and J by 1 base, leaving a spacing of 17 bases between them.

This clone showed up many times. Its recognized antigen is unknown. No base qualities exist here, and no much larger clone lies one base off it. What was sequenced was memory CD8+ T cells sorted from blood. The label giving this sample's cell subset or site can be read as: CD45RO+ cells pooled with CCR7-negative TemRA cells. The receptor comes from a young woman in good health. This sequence uses TRBV27 and TRBJ2-2; the D gene is unclear. The sequenced DNA: TGTGCCAGCAGTCCTACTCTTCTAGACCTGAACACCGGGGAGCTGTTTTTT. This is translated as CASSPTLLDLNTGELFF.